A single sample gave rise to the 21 T cell receptor beta chains below, sequenced in a study of cytomegalovirus exposure and HLA in healthy donors. Use of 60 Vbeta and 13 Jbeta primers characterized the PCR. The repertoire was sequenced with immunoSEQ multiplex PCR; TCRdb's copy has only in-frame clones and lacks some. The repertoire holds 110,000 to 150,000 clones, 75% to 85% seen once, with around 2.4% in the top ten. The specimen was PBMCs. Receptors were obtained from a woman under 30 in good health and CMV-seropositive.

The chain employs TRBV7-8 and TRBJ2-5; possibly TRBD1 for D (6 bases). Germline loops: CDR1 SGHVS, CDR2 FQNEAQ. Trimming pared 5 bases from V and 5 bases from J, leaving 21 bases between. The CDR3 loop spans 16 amino acids. This CDR3 is CASSPLTGMQAETQYF. CDR3 in DNA: TGTGCCAGCAGCCCCCTAACAGGGATGCAGGCGGAGACCCAGTACTTC.

J is TRBJ2-5 and V is TRBV30, with 7 positions matching TRBD2. The ends lost 2 bases at V and 11 bases at J; junction bases unmatched: 8. The length of the CDR3 is 12 residues. CDR1 is GTSNPN, CDR2 SVGIG, per germline (reference sequence). The CDR3: CAWSSIAREQYF. CDR3 in DNA: TGTGCCTGGAGTTCGATAGCGCGGGAGCAGTACTTC.

The CDR3 bases are TGCAGCGTTGAGCGGGACGCTAATACTGAAGCTTTCTTT. It encodes CSVERDANTEAFF. J is TRBJ1-1 and V is TRBV29-1; D perhaps matches TRBD1 (5 bases). The CDR3 is 13 residues long. CDR1 SQVTM and CDR2 ANQGSEA come from the germline V gene. The germline V and J ends were trimmed by 3 bases and 5 bases, with 13 bases remaining between them. The full variable domain, in which reference TRBV29-1 and TRBJ1-1 provide the parts outside the CDR3, is SAVISQKPSRDICQRGTSLTIQCQVDSQVTMMFWYRQQPGQSLTLIATANQGSEATYESGFVIDKFPISRPNLTFSTLTVSNMSPEDSSIYLCSVERDANTEAFFGQGTRLTVV.

The chain recombines TRBV9 with TRBJ1-3, with unresolved D. The germline V and J ends were trimmed by 0 bases and 7 bases, with 14 bases remaining between them. CDR3 size: 15 residues. Per germline, CDR1 SGDLS and CDR2 YYNGEE. CDR3 amino acids: CASSVVPGALNTIYF. The DNA for the CDR3 is TGTGCCAGCAGCGTAGTTCCCGGTGCGCTCAACACCATATATTTT.

This chain uses TRBV4-3 with TRBJ1-1; 7 bases fit TRBD1. The CDR3 covers 16 residues. The ends lost 2 bases at V and 0 bases at J; junction bases unmatched: 6. Germline assignment: CDR1 LGHNA and CDR2 YSLEER. The CDR3 region is CASSQYRGLMNTEAFF. The CDR3 DNA is TGCGCCAGCAGCCAATACAGGGGCCTAATGAACACTGAAGCTTTCTTT.

This clone was counted a single time. This chain links TRBV5-6 with TRBJ2-5; 8 bases match TRBD2. The J call may be mistaken, given a closer DNA end match to TRBJ2-7. The CDR3 runs 16 residues. In germline, CDR1 is SGHDT, CDR2 YYEEEE. The CDR3 protein is CASRSTSGRSSYEQYF. As DNA, the CDR3 is TGTGCCAGCAGAAGCACTAGCGGACGGAGCTCCTACGAGCAGTACTTC.

The chain is built from TRBV29-1 and TRBJ2-5, with a tentative D call TRBD1 (7 bases). The CDR3 loop spans 16 amino acids. The germline gives CDR1 SQVTM, CDR2 ANQGSEA. V was cut by 8 bases and J by 5 bases, with 27 bases left in between. Here the CDR3 DNA reads TGCAGCCCAGGGGATCAGGGGGGCGATGTTCGGGAGACCCAGTACTTC. Its protein is CSPGDQGGDVRETQYF.

Only one count was recorded for this clone. The CDR3 loop reads CASSVVGLAGQNEQFF. CDR3 bases: TGTGCCAGCAGCGTAGTAGGCCTAGCCGGTCAGAATGAGCAGTTCTTC. The chain links TRBV9 to TRBJ2-1; weak D call: TRBD2 (5 bases). This CDR3 has 16 amino acids. With 0 bases removed from V and 7 bases from J, the gap between germline ends came to 17 bases. Germline CDR1 reads SGDLS; CDR2 reads YYNGEE.

This clone was seen a handful of times. J is TRBJ2-2 and V is TRBV28; the match to TRBD2 covers 8 bases. CDR3 size: 16 residues. CDR1 and CDR2 from the germline V gene are MDHEN and SYDVKM. V shed 0 bases, J shed 5 bases, and the junction held 5 bases outside the gene matches. In nucleotides, the CDR3 is TGTGCCAGCAGTTTATGGCGGGGGGCCCCTACCGGGGAGCTGTTTTTT. Translated: CASSLWRGAPTGELFF.

The CDR3 loop is CASSVSGGGNTIYF. CDR3 bases: TGTGCCAGCAGCGTAAGCGGGGGTGGAAACACCATATATTTT. V gene TRBV9 combines with J gene TRBJ1-3; the D gene is possibly TRBD1 (5 bases). The length of the CDR3 is 14 residues. Germline V CDR1 and CDR2: SGDLS, YYNGEE. Between the trimmed V and J ends, which lost 1 base and 3 bases, there was a span of 8 bases.

The chain uses TRBV7-9 and TRBJ2-5, with D possibly being TRBD1 (5 bases). Germline V gives CDR1 SEHNR, CDR2 FQNEAQ (reference sequence). The CDR3 loop spans 15 amino acids. Deletions cut 1 base from V and 3 bases from J, with 12 bases between. The CDR3 region is CASSLDHRTKETQYF. The CDR3 coding sequence is TGTGCCAGCAGCTTAGACCACAGGACCAAAGAGACCCAGTACTTC.

This clone came up a few times. This chain uses TRBV9 with TRBJ2-3; 7 bases match TRBD2. The V gene's germline CDR1 is SGDLS and CDR2 YYNGEE. Trimming removed 0 bases from V and 2 bases from J; junction bases left unmatched: 6. The CDR3 covers 16 residues. In nucleotides, the CDR3 is TGTGCCAGCAGCGTAGCTGGCGGGGGTTCCACAGATACGCAGTATTTT. This translates into CASSVAGGGSTDTQYF.

This chain links TRBV5-1 with TRBJ1-4; D remains unclear. The germline CDR1 and CDR2 sequences are SGHRS and YFSETQ. The ends were cut back, 2 bases at V and 3 bases at J, with 8 bases in the middle. This CDR3 is built from 14 residues. Here the CDR3 reads CASSFGGPNEKLFF. The CDR3 region has the DNA TGCGCCAGCAGCTTTGGTGGGCCTAATGAAAAACTGTTTTTT.

The chain links TRBV19 to TRBJ1-2; TRBD1 agrees at 7 bases. Looked up from germline, CDR1 is LNHDA and CDR2 is SQIVND (reference sequence). The CDR3 has 15 residues. V lost 4 bases to trimming and J lost 0 bases; unmatched junction nucleotides: 5. The CDR3, as DNA: TGTGCCAGTAGTACTACAGGGGCCTCTAACTATGGCTACACCTTC. Its protein is CASSTTGASNYGYTF.

The chain combines TRBV5-1 with TRBJ2-2; no definite D call. This CDR3 is 13 amino acids long. Trimming removed 5 bases at V and 1 base at J, with 6 bases between. Germline assignment: CDR1 SGHRS and CDR2 YFSETQ. DNA for the CDR3: TGCGCCAGCAGAATACAGAACACCGGGGAGCTGTTTTTT. Translating gives CASRIQNTGELFF.

The chain uses TRBV5-1 and TRBJ2-3; D unresolved. Per germline, CDR1 SGHRS and CDR2 YFSETQ. The CDR3 covers 17 residues. Trimming left V 0 bases short and J 1 base short, with 15 bases between. The CDR3 coding sequence is TGCGCCAGCAGCTTGGCTGACCGGGTAGAAGGCACAGATACGCAGTATTTT. It codes for CASSLADRVEGTDTQYF.

V is TRBV29-1 and J is TRBJ1-2, with D perhaps TRBD1 (5 bases). CDR1 and CDR2 from the germline V gene are SQVTM and ANQGSEA. This CDR3 is 17 amino acids long. Trimming removed 5 bases from V and 2 bases from J, with 24 bases in between. In DNA, the CDR3 is TGCAGCGTTACCCACCGGCGACCCAGGGAGGGAAACTATGGCTACACCTTC. It encodes CSVTHRRPREGNYGYTF.

In this sample, this clone turned up a few times. The chain couples TRBV27 to TRBJ2-7, with TRBD2 matching over 13 bases. V was pared by 5 bases and J by 5 bases, with 9 bases of the junction left unmatched. Germline values: CDR1 MNHEY, CDR2 SMNVEV (reference sequence). The CDR3 length is 16 residues. The CDR3 loop reads CASSQGLAGPRNEQYF. In DNA form, the CDR3 reads TGTGCCAGCAGTCAGGGACTAGCGGGGCCTCGGAACGAGCAGTACTTC.

This chain joins TRBV5-4 and TRBJ2-7; 8 bases fit TRBD1. Germline V lookup: CDR1 SGHNT, CDR2 YYREEE (reference sequence). The CDR3 totals 13 residues. The V and J ends lost 3 bases and 4 bases, in that order; junction bases with no gene match: 3. DNA for the CDR3: TGTGCCAGCAGCTATGACAGGGGTTACGAGCAGTACTTC. It specifies CASSYDRGYEQYF.

J is TRBJ2-5 and V is TRBV10-3; D is possibly TRBD2 (7 bases). Deletions cut 10 bases from V and 4 bases from J, with 16 bases between. Germline CDR1 and CDR2: ENHRY and SYGVKD. The CDR3 covers 13 residues. The CDR3 loop is CATGGGSGETQYF. Written as DNA, the CDR3 is TGTGCCACTGGGGGGGGCTCTGGAGAGACCCAGTACTTC.

As DNA, the CDR3 is TGTGCCACCATTATGGGGGGGGGAAGCGCTGAAGCTTTCTTT. Translation: CATIMGGGSAEAFF. This sequence joins TRBV15 and TRBJ1-1; a weak D match, TRBD1 (5 bases). CDR1 is LNHNV, CDR2 YYDKDF, per germline (reference sequence). The CDR3 sequence is 14 residues long. The V and J ends lost 7 bases and 6 bases respectively, with 18 bases between them. Full variable domain (remainder filled in from reference TRBV15 and TRBJ1-1): DAMVIQNPRYQVTQFGKPVTLSCSQTLNHNVMYWYQQKSSQAPKLLFHYYDKDFNNEADTPDNFQSRRPNTSFCFLDIRSPGLGDTAMYLCATIMGGGSAEAFFGQGTRLTVV.